The clone carrying this T cell receptor (beta chain) was counted many times. Antigen specificity is unknown. Breast cancer patients provided tissue from their axillary draining lymph nodes. This sample is part of a study of breast tumors, draining lymph nodes, adjacent tissues. Study observations and caveats: Tumor and nontumor repertoires were significantly more similar in luminal-like than in basal-like breast cancer. The data were judged consistent with most tumor T cells coming from lymph node and expanding in tumor. Compared with lymph nodes, tumors were less diverse; compared with nontumor tissue, more.

CDR1 SGHNT and CDR2 YYREEE come from the germline V gene (reference sequence). V gave up 4 bases and J gave up 9 bases; unmatched junction bases: 8. There are 14 residues in the CDR3. TCRdb redid the calling of the multiplex PCR reads with MiXCR, one entry per CDR3 protein. The data hold 150,000 to 250,000 distinct CDR3 sequences, with about 32% observed a single time. Sequencing was carried out using axillary lymph node tissue. V is TRBV5-4 and J is TRBJ1-5; TRBD1 matches at 9 bases. The source of this sequence is a female donor with breast cancer. Some clones in this sample may be carry-over from other donors' samples. CDR3 nucleotides: TGTGCCAGCAGCGTGGGACAGGGTCGTAGGCCCCAGCATTTT. Amino acid sequence: CASSVGQGRRPQHF.